The T cell receptor beta chain under discussion was sequenced for a study of B cell selection in AIRE deficiency. Study observations and caveats: Healthy donors alone shared about a third of roughly 4,000 Treg sequences; patients alone 8.5% to 10%. Only TCRbeta was sequenced; around 37% of shared healthy Treg sequences appeared in Tconv. Patient Tconv and Treg cells showed healthy-like TCRBV usage, CDR3 length, diversity.

The V gene lost 0 bases and the J gene lost 8 bases, with 8 bases spanning the gap. CDR1 and CDR2 from the germline V gene are KGHSH and LQKENI. CDR3 size: 13 residues. For this clone: Its antigen remains unidentified.

Repertoires were generated with immunoSEQ multiplex PCR, while TCRdb's copy carries only in-frame clones and drops some. The table has 20,000 to 25,000 clones, 94% seen once. Regulatory T cells were sorted as CD4+CD25hiCD127low/negative cells. The TCR sequence derives from a human donor with AIRE deficiency. J is TRBJ2-1 and V is TRBV18; tentative D call: TRBD2 (5 bases). The sample consisted of Tregs sorted from PBMCs. CDR3 region: CASSPPSAYEQFF. CDR3 nucleotides: TGTGCCAGCTCACCACCTAGCGCTTATGAGCAGTTCTTC.